Below are 25 T cell receptor beta chains sequenced from a single sample in a study of identical twins. Using its own MiXCR run on the 5' RACE reads, TCRdb lists one record per CDR3 protein. Of 650,000 to 800,000 distinct CDR3 sequences listed, more than 6.5% were seen once; the top ten hold approximately 0.96%. These data also featured in a second study, about yellow fever vaccine responses in identical twins.

Material: PBMCs. The source is a woman younger than 35 in good health.

This sequence joins TRBV10-2 and TRBJ2-1, with 10 bases lining up with TRBD1. There are 13 residues in the CDR3. Germline CDR1 WSHSY, CDR2 SAAADI. The trim removed 6 bases at V and 7 bases at J, leaving 3 bases unmatched. The CDR3 region is CASRGTGENEQFF. CDR3 bases: TGCGCCAGCAGAGGGACAGGGGAGAATGAGCAGTTCTTC.

This rearrangement joins TRBV20-1 to TRBJ2-1; 12 bases match TRBD1. V dropped 3 bases and J dropped 4; count of bases not matched to a gene: 4. This CDR3 spans 15 amino acids. Germline V CDR1 and CDR2: DFQATT, SNEGSKA (reference sequence). CDR3 sequence (DNA): TGCAGTGCTAGCGGGACAGGGGGCGCGTACAATGAGCAGTTCTTC. Translated, it gives CSASGTGGAYNEQFF.

This clonotype occurred a few times. This sequence joins TRBV20-1 and TRBJ2-3; D is ambiguous. The CDR3 loop spans 15 amino acids. V was pared by 5 bases and J by 2 bases, with 17 bases between. CDR1 and CDR2 (germline): DFQATT, SNEGSKA (reference sequence). The CDR3 spells CSADTDPPLTDTQYF. CDR3 DNA: TGCAGTGCTGACACGGACCCCCCTCTCACAGATACGCAGTATTTT.

This clonotype has just a few counts. The J gene is TRBJ1-5, the V gene TRBV11-2, with a tentative D call TRBD1 (6 bases). Trimming removed 4 bases at V and 4 bases at J, with 20 bases between. CDR1 and CDR2 (germline): SGHAT, FQNNGV. The CDR3 length is 17 residues. The DNA for the CDR3 is TGTGCCAGCAGCTCAGAAGCGGGACTGAGGGGGAATCAGCCCCAGCATTTT. This encodes CASSSEAGLRGNQPQHF.

V gene TRBV6-2 or TRBV6-3 combines with J gene TRBJ2-7; a weak D match, TRBD1 (5 bases). There are 14 residues in the CDR3. Germline lookup yields CDR1 MNHEY and CDR2 SVGEGT. The germline V and J ends were trimmed by 4 bases and 5 bases, with 15 bases remaining between them. The CDR3, as DNA: TGTGCCAGCAGTTGGGGCGGACCCCCGGACGAGCAGTACTTC. As protein: CASSWGGPPDEQYF.

This chain uses TRBV7-8 with TRBJ2-3; 11 bases agree with TRBD1. CDR1 is SGHVS, CDR2 FQNEAQ, per germline. V lost 0 bases to trimming and J lost 5 bases; unmatched junction nucleotides: 10. This CDR3 is built from 18 residues. The CDR3 here is CASSLAPAPDRGRDTQYF. The DNA for the CDR3 is TGTGCCAGCAGCTTAGCCCCAGCCCCGGACAGGGGGCGAGATACGCAGTATTTT. The full variable domain, in which reference TRBV7-8 and TRBJ2-3 provide the parts outside the CDR3, is GAGVSQSPRYKVAKRGQDVALRCDPISGHVSLFWYQQALGQGPEFLTYFQNEAQLDKSGLPSDRFFAERPEGSVSTLKIQRTQQEDSAVYLCASSLAPAPDRGRDTQYFGPGTRLTVL.

This clonotype has a handful of counts. V is TRBV7-9 and J is TRBJ2-1, with a possible D match to TRBD1 (6 bases). CDR3 length equals 14 residues. Germline V gene sequence: CDR1 SEHNR, CDR2 FQNEAQ (reference sequence). The ends were cut back, 4 bases at V and 7 bases at J, with 14 bases in the middle. The CDR3 DNA sequence: TGTGCCAGCAGCTCTCGGACAGCAGGGAATGAGCAGTTCTTC. Translated: CASSSRTAGNEQFF.

This chain links TRBV10-2 with TRBJ2-7; D may be TRBD1 (5 bases). Trimming cost V 0 bases and J 0 bases, with 9 bases left between them. The CDR3 has 15 residues. Germline assignment: CDR1 WSHSY and CDR2 SAAADI. The CDR3 region has the DNA TGCGCCAGCAGTGAGTCCACAGGCGTCTCCTACGAGCAGTACTTC. Encoded protein: CASSESTGVSYEQYF.

This clonotype has only a few counts. The chain carries TRBV12-3 or TRBV12-4 and TRBJ2-7, with D perhaps TRBD1 or TRBD2 (5 bases each). The CDR3 spans 14 residues. V was clipped by 6 bases and J by 7 bases, with 19 bases between them. The CDR3 sequence: CASRSTGTQEEQYF. The CDR3 coding sequence is TGTGCCAGCAGGTCGACCGGGACCCAAGAAGAGCAGTACTTC.

The table lists this clonotype with a few counts. This sequence joins TRBV24-1 and TRBJ2-3; D might be TRBD1 or TRBD2, each matching 6 bases. V was cut by 1 base and J by 0 bases, with 10 bases left in between. Per germline, CDR1 KGHDR and CDR2 SFDVKD. The CDR3 has 16 amino acids. DNA of the CDR3: TGTGCCACCAGTGATTTTGAGGGGGGCAGCACAGATACGCAGTATTTT. It specifies CATSDFEGGSTDTQYF.

This clonotype appeared many times. The rearrangement joins TRBV4-1 to TRBJ2-2, with a weak D call TRBD2 (5 bases). The V and J ends lost 0 bases and 0 bases respectively, with 11 bases between them. There are 17 residues in the CDR3. CDR1 and CDR2 (germline): MGHRA, YSYEKL. DNA of the CDR3: TGCGCCAGCAGCCAAGAACCACCGGGGACGAACACCGGGGAGCTGTTTTTT. It specifies CASSQEPPGTNTGELFF.

This rearrangement joins TRBV9 to TRBJ2-5; D is possibly TRBD1 (5 bases). The CDR3 has 16 amino acids. Germline assignment: CDR1 SGDLS and CDR2 YYNGEE. The V end lost 0 bases, the J end lost 1 base, and 13 bases lay between the germline ends. CDR3 loop: CASSVGTAQGQETQYF. The CDR3 DNA reads as TGTGCCAGCAGCGTAGGAACGGCGCAGGGCCAAGAGACCCAGTACTTC.

This clonotype has more than one count but fewer than ten. The chain links TRBV10-3 to TRBJ2-5; D could derive from TRBD1 or TRBD2 (6 bases each). CDR1 and CDR2 from the germline V gene are ENHRY and SYGVKD. V was clipped by 5 bases and J by 0 bases, with 10 bases between them. This CDR3 comprises 14 residues. This chain's CDR3 is CAISPRDNQETQYF. The CDR3 bases are TGTGCCATCAGTCCGCGGGACAACCAAGAGACCCAGTACTTC.

The rearrangement links TRBV5-1 to TRBJ2-3; D gene uncertain. Looked up from germline, CDR1 is SGHRS and CDR2 is YFSETQ. The CDR3 length is 13 residues. V was trimmed by 4 bases and J by 1 base, leaving 7 bases between them. CDR3 amino acids: CASSGMGTDTQYF. The CDR3 DNA is TGCGCCAGCAGCGGGATGGGCACAGATACGCAGTATTTT.

There are a few counts of this clonotype. The V call is TRBV12-3 or TRBV12-4, the J call TRBJ1-3; TRBD1 is a possible D gene (5 bases). V lost 6 bases, J lost 16 bases, and 16 bases lay in between. The CDR3 loop spans 11 amino acids. This CDR3 is CASRRDGARYF. DNA for the CDR3: TGTGCCAGCAGACGGGACGGCGCCAGGTATTTT.

This sequence joins TRBV5-5 and TRBJ2-5, with 8 bases lining up with TRBD1. In germline, CDR1 is SGHKS, CDR2 YYEKEE (reference sequence). The V segment lost 4 bases and the J segment 0 bases; nucleotides outside the gene matches: 8. This CDR3 region has 16 residues. The CDR3 loop is CASSRGQAPYQETQYF. CDR3 nucleotides: TGTGCCAGCAGCAGGGGACAGGCCCCCTACCAAGAGACCCAGTACTTC. The entire variable domain, with the rest obtained from reference TRBV5-5 and TRBJ2-5, is as follows: DAGVTQSPTHLIKTRGQQVTLRCSPISGHKSVSWYQQVLGQGPQFIFQYYEKEERGRGNFPDRFSARQFPNYSSELNVNALLLGDSALYLCASSRGQAPYQETQYFGPGTRLLVL.

This clonotype has only a few counts. This chain links TRBV11-2 with TRBJ2-7; 14 bases line up with TRBD2. CDR3 length equals 18 residues. Germline V gene sequence: CDR1 SGHAT, CDR2 FQNNGV. V shed 2 bases and J 5 bases; nucleotides not matched to a gene: 11. This CDR3 is CASSLNRPGLAGDNEQYF. CDR3 nucleotide sequence: TGTGCCAGCAGCTTAAATCGTCCGGGACTAGCGGGAGATAACGAGCAGTACTTC. The whole variable domain, remainder taken from reference TRBV11-2 and TRBJ2-7, is EAGVAQSPRYKIIEKRQSVAFWCNPISGHATLYWYQQILGQGPKLLIQFQNNGVVDDSQLPKDRFSAERLKGVDSTLKIQPAKLEDSAVYLCASSLNRPGLAGDNEQYFGPGTRLTVT.

The table lists this clonotype with many counts. V is TRBV4-2 and J is TRBJ2-3, with TRBD2 matching 7 bases. Germline V gives CDR1 LGHNA, CDR2 YNFKEQ. V trimming: 1 base; J trimming: 2 bases; junction bases outside the gene matches: 0. CDR3 length: 14 residues. The CDR3 sequence: CASSQGLATDTQYF. The DNA for the CDR3 is TGTGCCAGCAGCCAAGGACTAGCCACAGATACGCAGTATTTT.

In its sample, this clonotype was seen a few times. V and J are TRBV21-1 and TRBJ2-7; the D call of TRBD2 is as the table states it, not checked on the DNA. TRBV21-1 is tagged as a pseudogene. CDR3 size: 15 residues. The CDR3 protein is CASSKEQMEAYEQYF. DNA for the CDR3: TGTGCCAGCAGCAAAGAACAAATGGAGGCCTACGAGCAGTACTTC.

The chain employs TRBV28 and TRBJ1-3; 10 positions match TRBD1. This CDR3 contains 15 residues. Per the germline V gene, CDR1 is MDHEN and CDR2 is SYDVKM. Trimming cost V 8 bases and J 7 bases; bases outside gene matches: 11. DNA of the CDR3: TGTGCCAGCGGCACACCCGGGACAGGGGTTAACACCATATATTTT. As protein: CASGTPGTGVNTIYF. The full variable domain, with the rest looked up from reference TRBV28 and TRBJ1-3, is DVKVTQSSRYLVKRTGEKVFLECVQDMDHENMFWYRQDPGLGLRLIYFSYDVKMKEKGDIPEGYSVSREKKERFSLILESASTNQTSMYLCASGTPGTGVNTIYFGEGSWLTVV.

This clonotype was seen more than once but under ten times. V gene TRBV29-1 combines with J gene TRBJ1-1, with D unclear. CDR3 length: 15 residues. Germline V gene lookup returns CDR1 SQVTM and CDR2 ANQGSEA. Trimming stripped 5 bases from V and 3 bases from J, with 19 bases between. The CDR3 loop reads CSVSRSVRGDTEAFF. CDR3 DNA sequence: TGCAGCGTTTCCCGGTCCGTCCGAGGCGACACTGAAGCTTTCTTT.

V and J are TRBV27 and TRBJ2-7; possibly TRBD1 for D (6 bases). CDR1 MNHEY and CDR2 SMNVEV come from the germline V gene (reference sequence). Trimming stripped 4 bases from V and 3 bases from J, with 13 bases between. This CDR3 is built from 14 residues. Here the CDR3 DNA reads TGTGCCAGCAGTTCTGGGAGAGGGGGCTACGAGCAGTACTTC. The encoded protein is CASSSGRGGYEQYF.

This clonotype has more than one count but fewer than ten. J is TRBJ2-7 and V is TRBV29-1; TRBD1 matches 8 bases. The CDR3 has 13 residues. The V and J ends lost 0 bases and 5 bases, in that order; junction bases with no gene match: 3. Per the germline V gene, CDR1 is SQVTM and CDR2 is ANQGSEA. This chain's CDR3 is CSVEDADRDEQYF. The CDR3 DNA sequence: TGCAGCGTTGAAGACGCGGACAGGGACGAGCAGTACTTC.

Only a few counts were recorded for this clonotype. The chain employs TRBV18 and TRBJ2-5; D might be TRBD2 (5 bases). Germline V gene sequence: CDR1 KGHSH, CDR2 LQKENI. V lost 7 bases to trimming and J lost 1 base, with 10 bases between them. The CDR3 runs to 13 residues. The CDR3 loop is CASYGVSQETQYF. For the CDR3, the DNA is TGTGCCAGCTACGGGGTCTCCCAAGAGACCCAGTACTTC. Using reference TRBV18 and TRBJ2-5 for the parts outside the CDR3, the full variable domain is NAGVMQNPRHLVRRRGQEARLRCSPMKGHSHVYWYRQLPEEGLKFMVYLQKENIIDESGMPKERFSAEFPKEGPSILRIQQVVRGDSAAYFCASYGVSQETQYFGPGTRLLVL.

This clonotype came up many times. V gene TRBV18 combines with J gene TRBJ2-1, with 14 bases that match TRBD2. Germline lookup yields CDR1 KGHSH and CDR2 LQKENI. V trimming: 2 bases; J trimming: 9 bases; junction bases outside the gene matches: 3. This CDR3 has 15 residues. CDR3 in amino acids: CASSPGLAGGSEQFF. CDR3 sequence (DNA): TGTGCCAGCTCACCAGGACTAGCGGGAGGTAGTGAGCAGTTCTTC. Full variable domain (outside the CDR3, taken from reference TRBV18 and TRBJ2-1): NAGVMQNPRHLVRRRGQEARLRCSPMKGHSHVYWYRQLPEEGLKFMVYLQKENIIDESGMPKERFSAEFPKEGPSILRIQQVVRGDSAAYFCASSPGLAGGSEQFFGPGTRLTVL.